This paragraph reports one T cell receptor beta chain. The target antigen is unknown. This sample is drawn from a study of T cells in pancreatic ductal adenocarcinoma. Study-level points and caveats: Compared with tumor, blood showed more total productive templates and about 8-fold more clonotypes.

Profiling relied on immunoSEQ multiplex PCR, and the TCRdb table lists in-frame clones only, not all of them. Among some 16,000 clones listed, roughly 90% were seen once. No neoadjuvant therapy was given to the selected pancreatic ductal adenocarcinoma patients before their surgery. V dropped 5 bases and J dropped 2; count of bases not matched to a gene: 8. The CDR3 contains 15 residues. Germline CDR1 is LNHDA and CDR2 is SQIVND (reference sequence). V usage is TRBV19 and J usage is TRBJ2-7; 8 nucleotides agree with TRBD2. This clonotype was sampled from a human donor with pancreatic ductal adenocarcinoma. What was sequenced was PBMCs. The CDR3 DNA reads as TGTGCCAGTAGTCTCCGAGCGGGGGATACCTACGAGCAGTACTTC. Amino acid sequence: CASSLRAGDTYEQYF. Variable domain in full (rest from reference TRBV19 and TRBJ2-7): DGGITQSPKYLFRKEGQNVTLSCEQNLNHDAMYWYRQDPGQGLRLIYYSQIVNDFQKGDIAEGYSVSREKKESFPLTVTSAQKNPTAFYLCASSLRAGDTYEQYFGPGTRLTVT.